This is a list of T cell receptor beta chains from one sample in a study of blood T cell repertoires in COVID-19. Using immunoSEQ multiplex PCR, the repertoire was profiled, and TCRdb retains in-frame clones only, with some absent. The sample has approximately 190,000 clones, approximately 82% seen once. The specimen sequenced was PBMCs or T cells enriched from blood (not recorded which). These receptor sequences come from a woman aged 55-75 years with acute COVID-19. CDR3s include the opening cysteine and the closing phenylalanine or tryptophan. The D gene is left open where the match is weak. A row's size may be missing; if present it is once, few, many or a size class.

j_call: TRBJ2-5; clone_size: NA; d_call: NA; v_call: TRBV7-9; cdr3_aa: CASSWGQETQYF; cdr3_nt: TGTGCCAGCAGCTGGGGCCAGGAGACCCAGTACTTC
j_call: TRBJ1-2; clone_size: NA; d_call: TRBD1; v_call: TRBV7-2; cdr3_aa: CASSHPTGNYGYTF; cdr3_nt: TGTGCCAGCAGTCATCCGACAGGGAACTATGGCTACACCTTC
j_call: TRBJ1-5; clone_size: few; d_call: NA; v_call: TRBV28; cdr3_aa: CASSFRGQPQHF; cdr3_nt: TGTGCCAGCAGTTTCAGGGGCCAGCCCCAGCATTTT
j_call: TRBJ1-5; clone_size: NA; d_call: NA; v_call: TRBV9; cdr3_aa: CASSLGGEGQPQHF; cdr3_nt: TGTGCCAGCAGCCTGGGAGGGGAAGGTCAGCCCCAGCATTTT
j_call: TRBJ1-2; clone_size: few; d_call: NA; v_call: TRBV12-3/TRBV12-4; cdr3_aa: CASSQSGGYGYTF; cdr3_nt: TGTGCCAGCAGTCAAAGCGGGGGGTATGGCTACACCTTC
j_call: TRBJ2-5; clone_size: NA; d_call: NA; v_call: TRBV5-1; cdr3_aa: CASSFREAETQYF; cdr3_nt: TGCGCCAGCAGCTTCAGGGAAGCAGAGACCCAGTACTTC
j_call: TRBJ2-2; clone_size: NA; d_call: TRBD2; v_call: TRBV7-9; cdr3_aa: CASTLLAGGRTGELFF; cdr3_nt: TGTGCCAGCACCTTATTAGCGGGAGGGCGTACCGGGGAGCTGTTTTTT
j_call: TRBJ1-5; clone_size: NA; d_call: TRBD1; v_call: TRBV7-2; cdr3_aa: CASSLGAPGQVSNQPQHF; cdr3_nt: TGTGCCAGCAGCTTAGGGGCTCCGGGACAGGTTAGCAATCAGCCCCAGCATTTT
j_call: TRBJ2-1; clone_size: NA; d_call: NA; v_call: TRBV18; cdr3_aa: CASSPRPELGGNEQFF; cdr3_nt: TGTGCCAGCTCACCACGCCCTGAGTTGGGGGGCAATGAGCAGTTCTTC
j_call: TRBJ1-1; clone_size: few; d_call: NA; v_call: TRBV3-1/TRBV3-2; cdr3_aa: CASSHGSEAFF; cdr3_nt: TGTGCCAGCAGCCACGGGTCTGAAGCTTTCTTT
j_call: TRBJ2-5; clone_size: once; d_call: TRBD1; v_call: TRBV27; cdr3_aa: CASSLTGVETQYF; cdr3_nt: TGTGCCAGCAGTCTCACAGGGGTAGAGACCCAGTACTTC
j_call: TRBJ2-3; clone_size: NA; d_call: TRBD2; v_call: TRBV7-2; cdr3_aa: CASSLVAGVSTDTQYF; cdr3_nt: TGTGCCAGCAGCTTAGTAGCGGGGGTCAGCACAGATACGCAGTATTTT
j_call: TRBJ1-1; clone_size: NA; d_call: TRBD1; v_call: TRBV30; cdr3_aa: CAWSVFGFRGSTEAFF; cdr3_nt: TGTGCCTGGAGTGTATTTGGGTTCAGGGGGAGCACTGAAGCTTTCTTT
j_call: TRBJ2-7; clone_size: once; d_call: NA; v_call: TRBV15; cdr3_aa: CATSSPASASEQYF; cdr3_nt: TGTGCCACCAGCAGTCCCGCTAGCGCCAGCGAGCAGTACTTC
j_call: TRBJ2-1; clone_size: NA; d_call: NA; v_call: TRBV6-2/TRBV6-3; cdr3_aa: CASSPRDNEQFF; cdr3_nt: TGTGCCAGCAGTCCCCGGGACAATGAGCAGTTCTTC
j_call: TRBJ2-7; clone_size: NA; d_call: TRBD2; v_call: TRBV9; cdr3_aa: CASSVEVAGESYEQYF; cdr3_nt: TGTGCCAGCAGCGTAGAGGTAGCGGGAGAATCCTACGAGCAGTACTTC
j_call: TRBJ1-1; clone_size: NA; d_call: NA; v_call: TRBV6-5; cdr3_aa: CASSQDRGAEAFF; cdr3_nt: TGTGCCAGCAGTCAGGACAGAGGGGCTGAAGCTTTCTTT
j_call: TRBJ1-2; clone_size: NA; d_call: NA; v_call: TRBV14; cdr3_aa: CASSPLADFGYGYTF; cdr3_nt: TGTGCCAGCAGCCCTCTTGCAGACTTCGGCTATGGCTACACCTTC
j_call: TRBJ2-6; clone_size: NA; d_call: NA; v_call: TRBV7-2; cdr3_aa: CASSFIPSGANVLTF; cdr3_nt: TGTGCCAGCAGCTTCATCCCCTCTGGGGCCAACGTCCTGACTTTC
j_call: TRBJ1-5; clone_size: few; d_call: TRBD1; v_call: TRBV4-1; cdr3_aa: CASSHHSRDSRDQPQHF; cdr3_nt: TGCGCCAGCAGCCATCACAGCCGGGACAGCCGGGATCAGCCCCAGCATTTT
j_call: TRBJ2-3; clone_size: few; d_call: NA; v_call: TRBV30; cdr3_aa: CAWGAGTMGVDTQYF; cdr3_nt: TGTGCCTGGGGAGCCGGGACAATGGGGGTGGATACGCAGTATTTT
j_call: TRBJ1-5; clone_size: NA; d_call: NA; v_call: TRBV30; cdr3_aa: CAWSIGNGEQPQHF; cdr3_nt: TGTGCCTGGAGTATCGGTAATGGGGAGCAGCCCCAGCATTTT
j_call: TRBJ2-7; clone_size: NA; d_call: NA; v_call: TRBV4-2; cdr3_aa: CASSQSLGAYEQYF; cdr3_nt: TGTGCCAGCAGCCAATCCCTAGGGGCCTACGAGCAGTACTTC
j_call: TRBJ2-3; clone_size: NA; d_call: NA; v_call: TRBV3-1/TRBV3-2; cdr3_aa: CASSQGAPDTQYF; cdr3_nt: TGTGCCAGCAGCCAAGGAGCTCCAGATACGCAGTATTTT
j_call: TRBJ2-1; clone_size: NA; d_call: NA; v_call: TRBV20-1; cdr3_aa: CSARTTDEQFF; cdr3_nt: TGCAGTGCTCGAACCACGGATGAGCAGTTCTTC
j_call: TRBJ1-1; clone_size: NA; d_call: NA; v_call: TRBV12-3/TRBV12-4; cdr3_aa: CASLWPQGEAFF; cdr3_nt: TGTGCCAGCCTTTGGCCACAGGGTGAAGCTTTCTTT
j_call: TRBJ1-4; clone_size: NA; d_call: TRBD1; v_call: TRBV29-1; cdr3_aa: CSVDGQGGEKLFF; cdr3_nt: TGCAGCGTTGACGGACAGGGTGGTGAAAAACTGTTTTTT
j_call: TRBJ2-7; clone_size: NA; d_call: NA; v_call: TRBV7-6; cdr3_aa: CASTPFSGPSYEQYF; cdr3_nt: TGTGCCAGTACCCCCTTCAGCGGCCCCTCCTACGAGCAGTACTTC